One sample yielded the 27 T cell receptor beta chains listed below, sequenced in a study of T cell repertoires in cytomegalovirus infection. For these receptors, no antigen is known. TCRdb used MiXCR to reprocess the reads, holding one entry per CDR3 protein. The sample lists about 890,000 distinct CDR3 sequences; approximately 31% were seen once. Specimen: cultured CD8+ T cells from PBMCs, collected from culture after CMV antigen stimulation. These receptors were taken from a human donor in good health (CMV status not recorded). Some clones in this sample may be carry-over from other donors' samples.

The rearrangement uses TRBV4-1 and TRBJ2-1, with D perhaps TRBD2 (7 bases). The CDR3 loop spans 17 amino acids. The germline CDR1 and CDR2 sequences are MGHRA and YSYEKL. Between the trimmed V and J ends, which lost 3 bases and 2 bases, there was a span of 17 bases. The CDR3 here is CASSHRPAGAPYNEQFF. In nucleotides, the CDR3 is TGCGCCAGCAGCCACCGGCCGGCGGGGGCCCCCTACAATGAGCAGTTCTTC.

The chain employs TRBV4-1 and TRBJ2-1, with D uncertain. Germline V gives CDR1 MGHRA, CDR2 YSYEKL. V lost 1 base, J lost 2 bases, and 3 bases lay in between. This CDR3 region has 13 residues. CDR3 nucleotides: TGCGCCAGCAGCCAAGTTACCTACAATGAGCAGTTCTTC. Residues: CASSQVTYNEQFF.

V and J are TRBV9 and TRBJ2-3, with a weak D call TRBD2 (5 bases). The CDR3 runs 13 residues. Per the germline V gene, CDR1 is SGDLS and CDR2 is YYNGEE. Trimming stripped 4 bases from V and 2 bases from J, with 8 bases between. The CDR3 bases are TGTGCCAGCAGCCGGGGAGACACAGATACGCAGTATTTT. It encodes CASSRGDTDTQYF.

This clonotype was seen ten or more times. The chain links TRBV12-3 or TRBV12-4 to TRBJ2-3; TRBD2 agrees at 8 bases. The V and J ends lost 6 bases and 4 bases, in that order; junction bases with no gene match: 9. The CDR3 extends over 15 amino acids. The CDR3 loop is CASRIGLALPDTQYF. The CDR3 DNA sequence: TGTGCCAGCAGGATCGGACTAGCCTTGCCAGATACGCAGTATTTT.

CDR3 amino acids: CASSLREQYV. In nucleotides, the CDR3 is TGTGCCAGCAGCCTAAGGGAGCAGTACGTC. The rearrangement uses TRBV6-5 and TRBJ2-7; D is unclear. Trimming removed 6 bases at V and 7 bases at J, with 7 bases between. The CDR3 consists of 10 residues. Germline values: CDR1 MNHEY, CDR2 SVGAGI.

The chain couples TRBV24-1 to TRBJ1-5; TRBD1 is a possible D gene (5 bases). CDR1 is KGHDR, CDR2 SFDVKD, per germline. This CDR3 is 14 amino acids long. V lost 9 bases and J lost 0, with 11 bases in between. CDR3 nucleotide sequence: TGTGCCACCTGGGGGGGTCATAGCAATCAGCCCCAGCATTTT. Protein product: CATWGGHSNQPQHF.

This clonotype was counted only a few times. The rearrangement joins TRBV5-4 to TRBJ1-1; TRBD1 matches at 7 bases. Trimming removed 0 bases from V and 8 bases from J; junction bases left unmatched: 4. The CDR3 has 13 residues. Germline V gene sequence: CDR1 SGHNT, CDR2 YYREEE (reference sequence). The CDR3 sequence: CASSLGDRIEAFF. CDR3 nucleotide sequence: TGTGCCAGCAGCTTGGGGGACAGAATCGAAGCTTTCTTT.

The rearrangement uses TRBV7-4 and TRBJ2-3; 11 bases map to TRBD1. Germline CDR1 reads SGHVT; CDR2 reads SQSDAQ. V shed 6 bases and J 2 bases; nucleotides not matched to a gene: 10. CDR3 length equals 17 residues. In DNA, the CDR3 is TGTGCCAGCAGAGGCAATGTGGGACAGGGGGACACAGATACGCAGTATTTT. It is translated as CASRGNVGQGDTDTQYF. Complete variable domain (other parts from reference TRBV7-4 and TRBJ2-3): GAGVSQSPRYKVAKRGRDVALRCDSISGHVTLYWYRQTLGQGSEVLTYSQSDAQRDKSGRPSGRFSAERPERSVSTLKIQRTEQGDSAVYLCASRGNVGQGDTDTQYFGPGTRLTVL.

The CDR3 bases are TGTGCCACCAGTGATTTGCCGGGACAGGGGAATGCCGGGGAGCTGTTTTTT. Protein sequence: CATSDLPGQGNAGELFF. The genes are TRBV24-1 and TRBJ2-2; 10 bases align to TRBD1. Germline V gene lookup returns CDR1 KGHDR and CDR2 SFDVKD. Trimming cost V 0 bases and J 6 bases; bases outside gene matches: 6. CDR3 length: 17 amino acids.

V and J are TRBV6-1 and TRBJ2-1, with D uncertain. Trimming took 6 bases from V and 7 from J, leaving 10 bases between them. The CDR3 extends over 12 amino acids. CDR1 and CDR2 from the germline V gene are MNHNS and SASEGT. The CDR3 nucleotides read TGTGCCAGCAGACTGATAGGGAATGAGCAGTTCTTC. This sequence encodes CASRLIGNEQFF.

This clonotype was found many times. The V call is TRBV7-2, the J call TRBJ2-1; no clear D. The CDR3 is 14 residues long. Trimming removed 9 bases at V and 5 bases at J, with 17 bases between. CDR1 and CDR2 (germline): SGHTA, FQGNSA. CDR3 amino acids: CASCRSVLNNEQFF. CDR3 sequence (DNA): TGTGCCAGTTGTCGCAGCGTACTAAACAATGAGCAGTTCTTC. Full variable domain (remainder filled in from reference TRBV7-2 and TRBJ2-1): GAGVSQSPSNKVTEKGKDVELRCDPISGHTALYWYRQSLGQGLEFLIYFQGNSAPDKSGLPSDRFSAERTGGSVSTLTIQRTQQEDSAVYLCASCRSVLNNEQFFGPGTRLTVL.

The table lists this clonotype with a few counts. The chain employs TRBV29-1 and TRBJ2-3, with 7 bases lining up with TRBD1. Unmatched junction bases numbered 17, after V lost 6 bases and J lost 2 bases. The germline CDR1 and CDR2 sequences are SQVTM and ANQGSEA. CDR3 size: 17 residues. DNA of the CDR3: TGCAGCGTCCGACGTCGGGTACAGGGGTTTTACACAGATACGCAGTATTTT. Its translation is CSVRRRVQGFYTDTQYF.

This clonotype has ten or more counts. The V and J genes are TRBV2 and TRBJ1-5; perhaps TRBD1 as D (5 bases). Trimming pared 3 bases from V and 0 bases from J, leaving 21 bases between. The CDR3 is made up of 19 amino acids. Germline V lookup: CDR1 SNHLY, CDR2 FYNNEI. The CDR3 DNA reads as TGTGCCAGCAGTGAGGGCGGGGCGCGGACTCTCTATAGCAATCAGCCCCAGCATTTT. It yields the protein CASSEGGARTLYSNQPQHF.

CDR3 DNA: TGTGCCAGCAGTTTATGGGGGGTGGACACCGGGGAGCTGTTTTTT. The encoded protein is CASSLWGVDTGELFF. The V call is TRBV27, the J call TRBJ2-2; the D gene is possibly TRBD2 (6 bases). From germline, CDR1 is MNHEY and CDR2 SMNVEV (reference sequence). With 1 base removed from V and 3 bases from J, the gap between germline ends came to 9 bases. There are 15 residues in the CDR3.

A few counts support this clonotype. This chain connects TRBV12-3 or TRBV12-4 to TRBJ2-2; D remains unclear. This CDR3 region has 13 residues. Trimming shortened V by 8 bases and J by 5 bases, and 12 bases separated the two germline ends. The CDR3 region has the DNA TGTGCCAGCTCTCTTTACACTACCGGGGAGCTGTTTTTT. Protein product: CASSLYTTGELFF.

The rearrangement links TRBV6-1 to TRBJ2-3, with a tentative D call TRBD1 (7 bases). Trimming removed 7 bases from V and 3 bases from J, with 14 bases in between. The CDR3 runs 14 residues. Germline V gene data show CDR1 as MNHNS and CDR2 as SASEGT. CDR3 in DNA: TGTGCCAGCATGGCAGGGGGGCGGACAGATACGCAGTATTTT. Translation: CASMAGGRTDTQYF.

This clonotype came up a few times. The chain recombines TRBV19 with TRBJ2-7; the D gene is possibly TRBD1 (6 bases). Trimming left V 7 bases short and J 3 bases short, with 10 bases between. Germline-derived CDR1 and CDR2 are LNHDA and SQIVND (reference sequence). This CDR3 comprises 12 residues. The CDR3, as DNA: TGTGCCAGTATGGCAGGGGACTACGAGCAGTACTTC. This encodes CASMAGDYEQYF.

The rearrangement links TRBV5-6 to TRBJ2-3; possible D gene TRBD2, 5 bases. The CDR3 spans 16 residues. Germline V gene lookup returns CDR1 SGHDT and CDR2 YYEEEE. V lost 0 bases and J lost 6, with 17 bases in between. CDR3 in amino acids: CASSLAQTQRGDTQYF. In DNA, the CDR3 is TGTGCCAGCAGCTTGGCTCAGACTCAGCGAGGGGATACGCAGTATTTT.

Details on this clonotype: A junction boundary mismatches the germline segment, possibly from a read error. The chain employs TRBV27 and TRBJ2-5, with D tentatively TRBD2 (5 bases). In germline, CDR1 is MNHEY, CDR2 SMNVEV (reference sequence). The CDR3 is 13 residues long. This CDR3 is CASSLSRGETQYF. The CDR3 nucleotides read TGTGCTAGCAGCTTGTCCCGGGGAGAGACCCAGTACTTC.

In its sample, this clonotype was seen a few times. V gene TRBV7-6 combines with J gene TRBJ1-6, with 9 positions matching TRBD1. V lost 1 base and J lost 6; bases outside the gene matches: 4. The CDR3 contains 16 residues. Germline CDR1 is SGHVS and CDR2 is FNYEAQ. DNA for the CDR3: TGTGCCAGCAGCTTAGGACCGACAGGGGGTAATTCACCCCTCCACTTT. Its protein product is CASSLGPTGGNSPLHF.

The genes are TRBV7-2 and TRBJ2-5; TRBD2 agrees at 11 bases. Trimming cost V 1 base and J 1 base; bases outside gene matches: 2. This CDR3 contains 16 residues. Germline V gene lookup returns CDR1 SGHTA and CDR2 FQGNSA. DNA of the CDR3: TGTGCCAGCAGCTTAGGGACTAGCGGGCCCCAAGAGACCCAGTACTTC. Amino acid sequence: CASSLGTSGPQETQYF.

The V gene is TRBV6-2 or TRBV6-3, the J gene TRBJ2-3; no firm D call. V shed 7 bases and J shed 1 base, with 12 bases lying between them. From germline, CDR1 is MNHEY and CDR2 SVGEGT. This CDR3 has 14 residues. The CDR3 DNA sequence: TGTGCCAGCATCTCGGACCGACGCACAGATACGCAGTATTTT. Translation: CASISDRRTDTQYF.

This chain connects TRBV7-4 to TRBJ2-7, with D tentatively TRBD2 (5 bases). The CDR3 is 13 residues long. Trimming pared 11 bases from V and 2 bases from J, leaving 16 bases between. CDR1 is SGHVT and CDR2 is SQSDAQ in the germline V gene. CDR3 nucleotides: TGTGCCTCCCAGGAGAGGGAAACCTACGAGCAGTACGTC. It codes for CASQERETYEQYV.

As concerns this clonotype: An end of the junction does not agree with germline; a read error may underlie this. The chain links TRBV24-1 to TRBJ2-1; a possible D gene is TRBD2 (5 bases). Germline V CDR1 and CDR2: KGHDR, SFDVKD. This CDR3 comprises 15 residues. CDR3: CATGDSFGGYNEQFF. CDR3 in DNA: TGTGCCACCGGTGATTCATTCGGAGGATACAATGAGCAGTTCTTC.

The rearrangement uses TRBV6-5 and TRBJ2-3; D may be TRBD2 (7 bases). V was pared by 0 bases and J by 2 bases, with 15 bases between. The germline gives CDR1 MNHEY, CDR2 SVGAGI. The CDR3 contains 17 residues. The CDR3 protein is CASSYSTAGALTDTQYF. DNA of the CDR3: TGTGCCAGCAGTTACTCGACCGCGGGGGCCCTCACAGATACGCAGTATTTT.

This clonotype was seen a handful of times. V usage is TRBV27 and J usage is TRBJ1-6, with 10 bases lining up with TRBD1. The CDR3 covers 15 residues. Unmatched junction bases numbered 3, after V lost 3 bases and J lost 7 bases. Germline V CDR1 and CDR2: MNHEY, SMNVEV (reference sequence). The CDR3 loop is CASSFSDRGNSPLHF. CDR3 DNA: TGTGCCAGCAGTTTCTCGGACAGGGGGAATTCACCCCTCCACTTT.

The rearrangement joins TRBV29-1 to TRBJ2-5; D not certain. Germline-derived CDR1 and CDR2 are SQVTM and ANQGSEA. The CDR3 runs to 13 residues. Trimming left V 1 base short and J 5 bases short, with 11 bases between. As DNA, the CDR3 is TGCAGCGTTGAAGGGCACGAATGGGAGACCCAGTACTTC. This gives the protein CSVEGHEWETQYF.